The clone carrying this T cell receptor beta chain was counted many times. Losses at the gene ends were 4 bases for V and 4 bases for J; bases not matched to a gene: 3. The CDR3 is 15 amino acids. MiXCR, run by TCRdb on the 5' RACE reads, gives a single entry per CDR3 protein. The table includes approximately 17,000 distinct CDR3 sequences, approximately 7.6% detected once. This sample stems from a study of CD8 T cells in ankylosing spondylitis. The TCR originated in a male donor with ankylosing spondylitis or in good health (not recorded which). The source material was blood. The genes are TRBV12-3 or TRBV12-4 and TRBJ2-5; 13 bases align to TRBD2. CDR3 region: CASSSGTSGVETQYF. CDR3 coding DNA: TGTGCCAGCAGTTCCGGGACTAGCGGGGTAGAGACCCAGTACTTC.